This T cell receptor beta chain was obtained from a study of shared clonotypes between healthy human individuals. This CDR3 is built from 14 residues. Germline assignment: CDR1 SGHTA and CDR2 FQGNSA. V was pared by 1 base and J by 3 bases, with 7 bases between. The authors loaded about 200 ng DNA, about 30,000 T cell genomes, into sorted-subset replicate PCRs. The table came from immunoSEQ multiplex PCR; TCRdb's copy has only in-frame clones and leaves some out. Seen here are about 2.4 million clones, more than 85% observed once, and the top ten hold 0.35% to 0.45%. The source of this sequence is a young man in good health. Some clones in this sample may be carry-over from other donors' samples. Sequenced sample: naive CD4+ T cells from PBMCs. Subset of the sample: CD45RA+ positively selected. V and J are TRBV7-2 and TRBJ2-4; D remains ambiguous. This CDR3 reads CASSLVISKNIQYF. CDR3 bases: TGTGCCAGCAGCTTAGTTATCAGCAAAAACATTCAGTACTTC. The whole variable domain, filled in from reference TRBV7-2 and TRBJ2-4, reads GAGVSQSPSNKVTEKGKDVELRCDPISGHTALYWYRQSLGQGLEFLIYFQGNSAPDKSGLPSDRFSAERTGGSVSTLTIQRTQQEDSAVYLCASSLVISKNIQYFGAGTRLSVL.